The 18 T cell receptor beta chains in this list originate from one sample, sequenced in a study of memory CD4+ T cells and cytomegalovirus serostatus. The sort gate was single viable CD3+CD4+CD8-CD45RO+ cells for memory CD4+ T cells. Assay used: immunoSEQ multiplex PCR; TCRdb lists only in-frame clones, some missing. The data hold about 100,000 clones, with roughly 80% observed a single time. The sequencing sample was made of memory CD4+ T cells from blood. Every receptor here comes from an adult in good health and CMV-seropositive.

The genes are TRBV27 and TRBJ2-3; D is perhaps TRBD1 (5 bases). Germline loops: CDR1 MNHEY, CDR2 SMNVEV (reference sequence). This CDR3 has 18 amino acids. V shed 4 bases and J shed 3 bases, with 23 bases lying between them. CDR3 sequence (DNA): TGTGCCAGCAGTTCCTTCCTTTCCCTGCAGGGCGGTACAGATACGCAGTATTTT. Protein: CASSSFLSLQGGTDTQYF.

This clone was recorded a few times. CDR3 residues: CASSEVRDTKQYF. The CDR3 region has the DNA TGTGCCAGCAGTGAAGTAAGGGACACGAAGCAGTACTTC. This chain connects TRBV6-1 to TRBJ2-7; perhaps TRBD1 as D (6 bases). Germline loops: CDR1 MNHNS, CDR2 SASEGT. The CDR3 extends over 13 amino acids. With 1 base removed from V and 8 bases from J, the gap between germline ends came to 12 bases.

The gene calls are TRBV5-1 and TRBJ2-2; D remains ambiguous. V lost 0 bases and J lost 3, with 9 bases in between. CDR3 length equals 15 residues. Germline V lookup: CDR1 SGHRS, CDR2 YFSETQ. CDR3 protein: CASSLDSRDTGELFF. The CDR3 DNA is TGCGCCAGCAGCTTGGACAGTCGGGACACCGGGGAGCTGTTTTTT.

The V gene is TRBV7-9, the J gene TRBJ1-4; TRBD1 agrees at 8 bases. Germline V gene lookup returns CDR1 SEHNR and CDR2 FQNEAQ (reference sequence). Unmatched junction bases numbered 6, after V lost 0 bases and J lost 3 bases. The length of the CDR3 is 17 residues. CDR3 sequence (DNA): TGTGCCAGCAGCTTAGCGGGCAGGGGGCCTTCTAATGAAAAACTGTTTTTT. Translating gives CASSLAGRGPSNEKLFF.

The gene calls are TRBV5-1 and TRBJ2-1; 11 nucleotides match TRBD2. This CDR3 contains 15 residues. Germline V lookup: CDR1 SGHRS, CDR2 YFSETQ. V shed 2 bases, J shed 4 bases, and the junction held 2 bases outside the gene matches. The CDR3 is CASSFSGRGYNEQFF. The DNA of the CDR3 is TGCGCCAGCAGCTTTAGCGGGAGGGGGTACAATGAGCAGTTCTTC.

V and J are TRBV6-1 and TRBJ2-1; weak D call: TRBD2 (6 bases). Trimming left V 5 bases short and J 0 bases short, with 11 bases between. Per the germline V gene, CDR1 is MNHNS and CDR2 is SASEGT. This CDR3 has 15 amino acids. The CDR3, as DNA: TGTGCCAGCAGTAGGGACTGGGGCTCCTACAATGAGCAGTTCTTC. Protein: CASSRDWGSYNEQFF.

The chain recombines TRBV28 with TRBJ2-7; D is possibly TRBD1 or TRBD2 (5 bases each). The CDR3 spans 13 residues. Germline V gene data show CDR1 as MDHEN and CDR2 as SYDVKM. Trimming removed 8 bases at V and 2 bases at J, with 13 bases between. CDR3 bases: TGTGCCAGCCTTGGCAGGGAGCCCTACGAGCAGTACTTC. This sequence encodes CASLGREPYEQYF. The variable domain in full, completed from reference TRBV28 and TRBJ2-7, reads DVKVTQSSRYLVKRTGEKVFLECVQDMDHENMFWYRQDPGLGLRLIYFSYDVKMKEKGDIPEGYSVSREKKERFSLILESASTNQTSMYLCASLGREPYEQYFGPGTRLTVT.

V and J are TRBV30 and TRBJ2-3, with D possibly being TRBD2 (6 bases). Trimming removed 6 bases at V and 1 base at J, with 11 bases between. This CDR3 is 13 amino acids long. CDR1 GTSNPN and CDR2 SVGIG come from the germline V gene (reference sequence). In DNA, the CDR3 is TGTGCCTGTAGCGGTTTTGGCACAGATACGCAGTATTTT. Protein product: CACSGFGTDTQYF.

The CDR3 reads CASSTVSPGGSNQPQHF. CDR3 in DNA: TGTGCCAGCTCCACCGTGTCACCGGGGGGTTCGAATCAGCCCCAGCATTTT. V gene TRBV18 combines with J gene TRBJ1-5; tentative D call: TRBD1 (5 bases). Germline-derived CDR1 and CDR2 are KGHSH and LQKENI. There are 17 residues in the CDR3. The germline V and J ends were trimmed by 6 bases and 4 bases, with 22 bases remaining between them.

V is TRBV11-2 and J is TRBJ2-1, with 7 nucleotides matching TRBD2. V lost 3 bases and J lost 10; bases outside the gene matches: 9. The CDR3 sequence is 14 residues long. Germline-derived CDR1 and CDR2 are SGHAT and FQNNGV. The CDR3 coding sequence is TGTGCCAGCAGCTTCGCGGGAGCGGCGCGGGAGCAGTTCTTC. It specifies CASSFAGAAREQFF.

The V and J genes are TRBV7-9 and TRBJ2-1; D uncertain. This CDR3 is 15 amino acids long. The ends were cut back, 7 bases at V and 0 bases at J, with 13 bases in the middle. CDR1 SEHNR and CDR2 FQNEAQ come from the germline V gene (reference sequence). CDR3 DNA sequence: TGTGCCAGCAACCTACTTACGAGCTCCTACAATGAGCAGTTCTTC. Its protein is CASNLLTSSYNEQFF.

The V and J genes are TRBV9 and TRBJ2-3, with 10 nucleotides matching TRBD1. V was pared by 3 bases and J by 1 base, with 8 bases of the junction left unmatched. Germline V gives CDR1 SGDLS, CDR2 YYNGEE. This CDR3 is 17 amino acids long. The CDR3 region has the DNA TGTGCCAGCAGCGCCTTTGGCGGGACAGGGGGCACAGATACGCAGTATTTT. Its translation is CASSAFGGTGGTDTQYF.

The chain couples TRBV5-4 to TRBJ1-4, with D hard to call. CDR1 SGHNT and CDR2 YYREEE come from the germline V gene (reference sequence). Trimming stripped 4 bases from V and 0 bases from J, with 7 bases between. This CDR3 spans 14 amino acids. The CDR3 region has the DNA TGTGCCAGCAGCCCCCAGCCAACTAATGAAAAACTGTTTTTT. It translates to CASSPQPTNEKLFF.

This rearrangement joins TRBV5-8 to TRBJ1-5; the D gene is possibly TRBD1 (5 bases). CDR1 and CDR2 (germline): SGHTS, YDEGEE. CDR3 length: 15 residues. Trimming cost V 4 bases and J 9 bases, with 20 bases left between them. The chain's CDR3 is CASSVRDGDYPPQHF. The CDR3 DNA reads TGTGCCAGCAGCGTCCGGGACGGCGATTATCCGCCCCAGCATTTT.

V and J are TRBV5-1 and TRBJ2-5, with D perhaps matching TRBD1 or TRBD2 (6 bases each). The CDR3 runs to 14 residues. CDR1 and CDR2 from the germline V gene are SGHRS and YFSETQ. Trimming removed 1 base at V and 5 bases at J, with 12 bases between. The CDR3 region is CASSLMGGGETQYF. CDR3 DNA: TGCGCCAGCAGCTTGATGGGGGGCGGGGAGACCCAGTACTTC.

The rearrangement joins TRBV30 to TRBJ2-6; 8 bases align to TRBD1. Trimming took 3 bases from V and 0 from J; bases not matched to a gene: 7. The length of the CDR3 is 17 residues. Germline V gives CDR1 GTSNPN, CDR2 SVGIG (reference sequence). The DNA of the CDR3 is TGTGCCTGGAGCCTGACAGGGGCCGGCTCTGGGGCCAACGTCCTGACTTTC. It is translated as CAWSLTGAGSGANVLTF.

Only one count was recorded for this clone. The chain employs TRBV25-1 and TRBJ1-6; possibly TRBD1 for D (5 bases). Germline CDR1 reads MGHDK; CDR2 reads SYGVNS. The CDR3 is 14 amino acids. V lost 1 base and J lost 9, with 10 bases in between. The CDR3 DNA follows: TGTGCCAGCAGTGAATTGAGAGGGACTTCACCCCTCCACTTT. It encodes CASSELRGTSPLHF.

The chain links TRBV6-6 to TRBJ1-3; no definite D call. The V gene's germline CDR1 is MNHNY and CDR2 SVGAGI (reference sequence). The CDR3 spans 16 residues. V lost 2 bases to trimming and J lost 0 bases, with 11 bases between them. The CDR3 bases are TGTGCCAGCAGTTACGACATGGGGATCTCTGGAAACACCATATATTTT. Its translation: CASSYDMGISGNTIYF.